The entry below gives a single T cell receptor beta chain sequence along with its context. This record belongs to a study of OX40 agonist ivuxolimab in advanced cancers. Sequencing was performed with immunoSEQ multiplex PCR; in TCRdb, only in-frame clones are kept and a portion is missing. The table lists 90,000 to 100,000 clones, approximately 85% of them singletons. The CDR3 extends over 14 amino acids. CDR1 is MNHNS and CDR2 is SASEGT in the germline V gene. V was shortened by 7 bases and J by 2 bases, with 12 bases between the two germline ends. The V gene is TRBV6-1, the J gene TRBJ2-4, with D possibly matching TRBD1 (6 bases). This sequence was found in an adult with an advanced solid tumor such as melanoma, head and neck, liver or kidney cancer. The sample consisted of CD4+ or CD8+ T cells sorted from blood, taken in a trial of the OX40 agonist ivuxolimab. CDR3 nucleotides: TGTGCCAGCAACCTCGACAGGACCAAAAACATTCAGTACTTC. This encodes CASNLDRTKNIQYF.